The 10 T cell receptor beta chains in this list originate from one sample, sequenced in a study of OX40 agonist ivuxolimab in advanced cancers. Some clones are missing from TCRdb's copy, which holds only in-frame ones; the method was immunoSEQ multiplex PCR. Here the sample spans some 57,000 clones, around 89% being singletons. Source: CD4+ or CD8+ T cells sorted from blood, taken in a trial of the OX40 agonist ivuxolimab. The receptors were gathered from an adult with an advanced solid tumor such as melanoma, head and neck, liver or kidney cancer.

This chain connects TRBV5-1 to TRBJ2-5; D is possibly TRBD1 (6 bases). Germline CDR1 SGHRS, CDR2 YFSETQ. V shed 7 bases and J shed 7 bases, with 20 bases lying between them. The CDR3 has 14 amino acids. In DNA form, the CDR3 reads TGCGCCAGCCGACAGGACGGGCCTCAGGGGACCCAGTACTTC. Amino acids: CASRQDGPQGTQYF.

This chain joins TRBV5-1 and TRBJ2-2; no firm D call. V lost 4 bases, J lost 7 bases, and 14 bases lay in between. The germline V gene encodes CDR1 SGHRS and CDR2 YFSETQ. CDR3 length: 14 residues. The CDR3 DNA reads as TGCGCCAGCAGCCCTTCGGCCGGCGGCGGGGAGCTGTTTTTT. Its protein is CASSPSAGGGELFF.

This clone has only one observation. The J gene is TRBJ2-5, the V gene TRBV18; TRBD2 matches at 9 bases. Germline V gene sequence: CDR1 KGHSH, CDR2 LQKENI. This CDR3 has 17 amino acids. V gave up 1 base and J gave up 2 bases; unmatched junction bases: 8. CDR3 in amino acids: CASSPQSAGGRQETQYF. DNA for the CDR3: TGTGCCAGCTCACCACAAAGCGCGGGAGGGAGGCAAGAGACCCAGTACTTC. Full variable domain (missing parts from reference TRBV18 and TRBJ2-5): NAGVMQNPRHLVRRRGQEARLRCSPMKGHSHVYWYRQLPEEGLKFMVYLQKENIIDESGMPKERFSAEFPKEGPSILRIQQVVRGDSAAYFCASSPQSAGGRQETQYFGPGTRLLVL.

The chain recombines TRBV19 with TRBJ1-2; TRBD1 matches 7 bases. The CDR3 has 16 amino acids. The germline V gene encodes CDR1 LNHDA and CDR2 SQIVND (reference sequence). J lost 0 bases, V lost 7 bases, and 11 bases had no gene match. The CDR3 loop reads CASTRQGRVTNYGYTF. CDR3 coding DNA: TGTGCCAGTACCCGACAGGGCCGGGTTACTAACTATGGCTACACCTTC.

This chain connects TRBV2 to TRBJ1-2, with D tentatively TRBD1 (6 bases). V shed 6 bases and J shed 0 bases, with 8 bases lying between them. This CDR3 has 13 residues. Per germline, CDR1 SNHLY and CDR2 FYNNEI. CDR3 sequence reads: CASRGATNYGYTF. DNA of the CDR3: TGTGCCAGCAGGGGGGCTACTAACTATGGCTACACCTTC.

Note on this clone: In the same sample, other DNA sequences code for this CDR3. The chain uses TRBV18 and TRBJ2-3; D is possibly TRBD2 (6 bases). Trimming cost V 3 bases and J 1 base, with 8 bases left between them. Germline CDR1 KGHSH, CDR2 LQKENI. The CDR3 is 14 residues long. This CDR3 is CASSPGGGTDTQYF. The DNA for the CDR3 is TGTGCCAGCTCACCCGGGGGTGGCACAGATACGCAGTATTTT.

In nucleotides, the CDR3 is TGCGCCAGCAGACCAGAGGGGGGCAGGGGCGCTGAAGCTTTCTTT. It is translated as CASRPEGGRGAEAFF. The J gene is TRBJ1-1, the V gene TRBV5-1; tentative D call: TRBD1 (6 bases). V was shortened by 5 bases and J by 6 bases, with 20 bases between the two germline ends. The CDR3 is 15 amino acids. From germline, CDR1 is SGHRS and CDR2 YFSETQ.

The chain combines TRBV5-1 with TRBJ1-2; maybe TRBD1 (5 bases). The ends were cut back, 0 bases at V and 5 bases at J, with 11 bases in the middle. The CDR3 has 14 amino acids. CDR1 is SGHRS and CDR2 is YFSETQ in the germline V gene. Here the CDR3 DNA reads TGCGCCAGCAGCTTGGAGCGGGGCTGGTATGGCTACACCTTC. Translated: CASSLERGWYGYTF.

This clone was observed a handful of times. V and J are TRBV4-1 and TRBJ2-5; D assignment may be TRBD1 or TRBD2 (5 bases each). The CDR3 spans 14 residues. V gave up 4 bases and J gave up 2 bases, with 11 bases separating them. Germline V gives CDR1 MGHRA, CDR2 YSYEKL. As DNA, the CDR3 is TGCGCCAGCAGCCGCCGGGACCTACAAGAGACCCAGTACTTC. Translating gives CASSRRDLQETQYF.

V and J are TRBV6-5 and TRBJ2-7, with D unresolved. This CDR3 is 13 amino acids long. V shed 7 bases and J shed 6 bases, with 16 bases lying between them. Germline V gene data show CDR1 as MNHEY and CDR2 as SVGAGI. CDR3 in amino acids: CASTRDEIGEQYF. Here the CDR3 DNA reads TGTGCCAGCACAAGGGATGAAATTGGCGAGCAGTACTTC.